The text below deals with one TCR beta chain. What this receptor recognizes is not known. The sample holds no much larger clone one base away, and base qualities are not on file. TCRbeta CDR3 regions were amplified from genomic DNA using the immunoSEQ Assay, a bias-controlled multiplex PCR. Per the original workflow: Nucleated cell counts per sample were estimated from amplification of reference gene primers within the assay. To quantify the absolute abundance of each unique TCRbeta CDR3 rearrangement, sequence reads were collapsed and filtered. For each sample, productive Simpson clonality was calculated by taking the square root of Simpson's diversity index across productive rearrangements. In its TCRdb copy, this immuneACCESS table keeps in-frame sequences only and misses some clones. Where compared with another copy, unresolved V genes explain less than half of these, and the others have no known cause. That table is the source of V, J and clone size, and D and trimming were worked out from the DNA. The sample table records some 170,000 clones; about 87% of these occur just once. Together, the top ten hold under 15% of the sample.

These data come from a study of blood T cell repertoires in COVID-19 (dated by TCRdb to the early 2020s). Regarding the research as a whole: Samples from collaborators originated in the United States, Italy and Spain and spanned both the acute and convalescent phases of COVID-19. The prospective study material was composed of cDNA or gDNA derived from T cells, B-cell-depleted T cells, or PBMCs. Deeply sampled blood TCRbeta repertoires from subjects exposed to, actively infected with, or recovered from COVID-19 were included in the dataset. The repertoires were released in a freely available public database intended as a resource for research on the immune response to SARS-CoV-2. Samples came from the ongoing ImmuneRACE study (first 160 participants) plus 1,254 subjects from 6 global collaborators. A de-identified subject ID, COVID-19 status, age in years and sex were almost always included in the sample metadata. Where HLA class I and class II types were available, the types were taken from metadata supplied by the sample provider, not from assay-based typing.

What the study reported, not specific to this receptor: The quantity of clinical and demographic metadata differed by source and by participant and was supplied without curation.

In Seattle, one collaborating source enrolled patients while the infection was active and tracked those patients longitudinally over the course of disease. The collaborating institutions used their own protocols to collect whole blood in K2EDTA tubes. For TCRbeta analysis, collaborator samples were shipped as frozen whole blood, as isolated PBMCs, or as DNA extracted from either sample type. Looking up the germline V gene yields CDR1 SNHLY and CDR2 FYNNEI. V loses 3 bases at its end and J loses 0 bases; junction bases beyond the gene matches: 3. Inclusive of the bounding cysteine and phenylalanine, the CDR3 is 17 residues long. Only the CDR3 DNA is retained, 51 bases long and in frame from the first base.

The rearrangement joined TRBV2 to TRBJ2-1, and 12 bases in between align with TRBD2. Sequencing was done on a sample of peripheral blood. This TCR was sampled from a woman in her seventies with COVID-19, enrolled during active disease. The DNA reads TGTGCCAGCAGTGAGGGACTAGCGGGTAGCTCCTACAATGAGCAGTTCTTC. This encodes CASSEGLAGSSYNEQFF. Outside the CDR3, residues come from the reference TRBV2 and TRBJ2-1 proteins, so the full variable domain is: EPEVTQTPSHQVTQMGQEVILRCVPISNHLYFYWYRQILGQKVEFLVSFYNNEISEKSEIFDDQFSVERPDGSNFTLKIRSTKLEDSAMYFCASSEGLAGSSYNEQFFGPGTRLTVL.